This T cell receptor beta chain was documented in a study of T cells after yellow fever vaccination. CDR1 and CDR2 from the germline V gene are MNHEY and SVGAGI. The V gene lost 0 bases and the J gene lost 1 base, with 10 bases spanning the gap. The CDR3 loop spans 15 amino acids. This clonotype showed up just a few times. The antigen is not known. Study-wide findings and caveats: Post-booster reappearance was seen for most primary-vaccination clones (96% CD4, roughly 88% CD8). Abundant clonotypes (contaminants from the bulk population) could be present in FACS-sorted repertoires.

Each CDR3 protein is one row after TCRdb ran MiXCR on the 5' RACE reads. In the table there are 500,000 to 700,000 distinct CDR3 sequences, under 25% of which are singletons. This rearrangement joins TRBV6-5 to TRBJ2-7; maybe TRBD1 (5 bases). Here the sequenced sample was PBMCs, taken 15 days after the yellow fever booster vaccination. The TCR was taken from a man aged 30-40 years who received the YFV17D yellow fever vaccine. As DNA, the CDR3 is TGTGCCAGCAGTTACTCCAGGGTAGCATCCTACGAGCAGTACTTC. Protein sequence: CASSYSRVASYEQYF.